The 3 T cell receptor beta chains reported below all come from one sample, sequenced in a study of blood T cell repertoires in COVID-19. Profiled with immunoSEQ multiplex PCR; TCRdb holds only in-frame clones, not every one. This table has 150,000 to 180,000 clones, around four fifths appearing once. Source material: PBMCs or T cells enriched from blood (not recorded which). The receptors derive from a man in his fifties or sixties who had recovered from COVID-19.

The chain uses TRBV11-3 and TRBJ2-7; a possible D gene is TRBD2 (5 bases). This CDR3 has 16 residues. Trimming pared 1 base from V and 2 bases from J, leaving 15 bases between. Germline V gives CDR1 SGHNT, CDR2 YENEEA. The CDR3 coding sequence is TGTGCCAGCAGCTTAGGGCATGGGGAGACGACCTACGAGCAGTACTTC. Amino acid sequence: CASSLGHGETTYEQYF.

The CDR3 region is CSVEVWTVDGYTF. Here the CDR3 DNA reads TGCAGCGTTGAGGTATGGACAGTAGATGGCTACACCTTC. The gene calls are TRBV29-1 and TRBJ1-2; TRBD1 might be the D (6 bases). CDR1 and CDR2 from the germline V gene are SQVTM and ANQGSEA. V lost 3 bases to trimming and J lost 6 bases, with 14 bases between them. This CDR3 is 13 amino acids long. Together with reference TRBV29-1 and TRBJ1-2, the CDR3 gives the full variable domain: SAVISQKPSRDICQRGTSLTIQCQVDSQVTMMFWYRQQPGQSLTLIATANQGSEATYESGFVIDKFPISRPNLTFSTLTVSNMSPEDSSIYLCSVEVWTVDGYTFGSGTRLTVV.

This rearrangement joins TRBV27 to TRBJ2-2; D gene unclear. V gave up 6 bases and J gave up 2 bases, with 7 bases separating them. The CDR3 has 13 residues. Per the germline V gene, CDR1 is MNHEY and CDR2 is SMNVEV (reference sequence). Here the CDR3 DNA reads TGTGCCAGCAGCTCTTCCAACACCGGGGAGCTGTTTTTT. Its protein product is CASSSSNTGELFF.